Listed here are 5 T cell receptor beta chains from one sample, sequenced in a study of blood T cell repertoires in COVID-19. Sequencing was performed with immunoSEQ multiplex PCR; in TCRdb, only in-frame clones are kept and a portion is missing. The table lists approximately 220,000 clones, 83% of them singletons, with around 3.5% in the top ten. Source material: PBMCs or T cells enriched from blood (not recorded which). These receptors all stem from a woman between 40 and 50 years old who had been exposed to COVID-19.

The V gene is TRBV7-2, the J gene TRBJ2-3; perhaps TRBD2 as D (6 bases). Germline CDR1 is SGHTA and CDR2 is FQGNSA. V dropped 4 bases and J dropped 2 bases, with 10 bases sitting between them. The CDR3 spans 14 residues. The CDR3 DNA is TGTGCCAGCAGCTGGGACTCCAACACAGATACGCAGTATTTT. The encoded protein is CASSWDSNTDTQYF.

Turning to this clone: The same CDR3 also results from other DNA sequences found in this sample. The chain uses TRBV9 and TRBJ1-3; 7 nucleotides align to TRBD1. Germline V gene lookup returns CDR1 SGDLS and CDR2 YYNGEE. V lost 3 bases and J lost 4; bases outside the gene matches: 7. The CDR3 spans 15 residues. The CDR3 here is CASSGQGAGGNTIYF. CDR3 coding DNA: TGTGCCAGCAGCGGACAGGGAGCGGGCGGAAACACCATATATTTT.

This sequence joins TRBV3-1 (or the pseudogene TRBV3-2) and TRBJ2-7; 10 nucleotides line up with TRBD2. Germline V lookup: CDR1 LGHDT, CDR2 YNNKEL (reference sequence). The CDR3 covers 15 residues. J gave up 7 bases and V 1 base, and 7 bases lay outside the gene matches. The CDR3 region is CASSQGGLAVQEQYF. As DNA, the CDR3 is TGTGCCAGCAGCCAAGGAGGACTAGCGGTGCAGGAGCAGTACTTC.

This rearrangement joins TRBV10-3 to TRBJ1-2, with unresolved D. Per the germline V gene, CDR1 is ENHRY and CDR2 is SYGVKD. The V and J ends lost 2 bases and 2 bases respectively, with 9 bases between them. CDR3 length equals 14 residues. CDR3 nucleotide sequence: TGTGCCATCAGTGAGGATCTGAGGAACTATGGCTACACCTTC. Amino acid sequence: CAISEDLRNYGYTF.

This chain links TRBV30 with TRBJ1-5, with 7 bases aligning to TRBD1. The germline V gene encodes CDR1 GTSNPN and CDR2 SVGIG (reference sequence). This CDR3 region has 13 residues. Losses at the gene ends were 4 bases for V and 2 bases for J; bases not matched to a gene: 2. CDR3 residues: CAWKDRGNQPQHF. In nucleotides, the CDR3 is TGTGCCTGGAAAGACAGGGGCAATCAGCCCCAGCATTTT.